These T cell receptor beta chains were read from a single sample in a study of beta chain features in type 1 diabetes. Sequencing used immunoSEQ multiplex PCR; TCRdb keeps in-frame clones, though not all of them. Counted here are fewer than 200,000 clones, 7.5% to 10% occurring once; the ten biggest clones make up about 0.6%. Sample: central memory CD4+ T cells from blood. The source is a man younger than 35 in good health. The CDR3 runs from the conserved cysteine through the conserved F or W. D genes are given only for firm matches. Size is stated for part of the rows, as once, few or many counts, or as a class when the clone is expanded.

>TRBJ1-5|TRBV18|few|-
CASSPFSQGGQPQHF
TGTGCCAGCTCACCCTTCTCACAGGGCGGTCAGCCCCAGCATTTT
>TRBJ1-2|TRBV23-1|few|TRBD1
CASSQGGRGRSGYGYTF
TGCGCCAGCAGCCAAGGGGGTAGGGGGCGAAGCGGCTATGGCTACACCTTC
>TRBJ2-5|TRBV2|many|-
CASKGLLQETQYF
TGTGCCAGCAAGGGACTGCTTCAAGAGACCCAGTACTTC
>TRBJ2-2|TRBV4-3|-|TRBD2
CASSPRGRALNTGELFF
TGCGCCAGCAGCCCTCGCGGGAGGGCCCTGAACACCGGGGAGCTGTTTTTT
>TRBJ2-3|TRBV6-5|-|-
CASRQQGYRTDTQYF
TGTGCCAGCAGACAGCAGGGCTATCGGACAGATACGCAGTATTTT
>TRBJ1-1|TRBV4-3|-|-
CASRGSLRNTEAFF
TGCGCCAGCAGGGGCAGCCTTCGGAACACTGAAGCTTTCTTT
>TRBJ1-2|TRBV28|-|-
CASSLSAGEGGYTF
TGTGCCAGCAGTTTATCGGCAGGGGAAGGCGGCTACACCTTC
>TRBJ1-5|TRBV5-8|-|-
CASSLRAGGAQPQHF
TGTGCCAGCAGCCTTCGAGCGGGGGGTGCCCAGCCCCAGCATTTT
>TRBJ1-2|TRBV19|-|-
CASNSRGDGIANYGYTF
TGTGCCAGTAACTCCAGGGGAGACGGAATAGCTAACTATGGCTACACCTTC
>TRBJ1-4|TRBV27|-|-
CASSLSGPRNEKLFF
TGTGCCAGCAGTTTATCGGGGCCGAGAAATGAAAAACTGTTTTTT
>TRBJ1-2|TRBV6-1|few|TRBD1
CASTDAGQGAYGYTF
TGTGCCAGCACCGACGCAGGTCAGGGGGCGTATGGCTACACCTTC
>TRBJ2-1|TRBV2|many|TRBD2
CASTARGRKNEQFF
TGTGCCAGCACCGCGCGCGGGAGAAAGAATGAGCAGTTCTTC
>TRBJ2-1|TRBV9|-|-
CASSGVGSWSHEQFF
TGTGCCAGCAGCGGGGTGGGCAGTTGGTCGCATGAGCAGTTCTTC
>TRBJ1-5|TRBV15|-|-
CATSRDQGNQPQHF
TGTGCCACCAGCAGAGACCAGGGCAATCAGCCCCAGCATTTT
>TRBJ2-5|TRBV15|many|-
CATSRDAGYETQYF
TGTGCCACCAGCAGAGATGCGGGGTACGAGACCCAGTACTTC
>TRBJ2-1|TRBV19|many|TRBD2
CASRREGYNEQFF
TGTGCCAGTAGGCGGGAGGGCTACAATGAGCAGTTCTTC
>TRBJ2-3|TRBV7-6|-|-
CASSSGITDTQYF
TGTGCCAGCAGTTCGGGGATCACAGATACGCAGTATTTT
>TRBJ1-5|TRBV9|many|-
CASSPGGGGGVGPQHF
TGTGCCAGCAGCCCTGGGGGTGGGGGGGGCGTGGGTCCCCAGCATTTT
>TRBJ2-3|TRBV10-3|many|TRBD1
CAISEGTGSTDTQYF
TGTGCCATCAGTGAGGGGACAGGGAGCACAGATACGCAGTATTTT
>TRBJ2-2|TRBV7-3|few|TRBD2
CASSLAWGEGPNTGELFF
TGTGCCAGCAGCTTAGCGTGGGGGGAGGGCCCGAACACCGGGGAGCTGTTTTTT
>TRBJ2-2|TRBV11-2|few|TRBD2
CASSPPRGGPTGELFF
TGTGCCAGCAGCCCCCCGCGGGGGGGGCCCACCGGGGAGCTGTTTTTT
>TRBJ1-3|TRBV7-2|-|-
CASSFQQDSGNTIYF
TGTGCCAGCAGCTTTCAGCAGGACTCTGGAAACACCATATATTTT
>TRBJ2-7|TRBV25-1|-|-
CASRLGVYEQYF
TGTGCCAGCAGGCTAGGGGTCTACGAGCAGTACTTC
>TRBJ1-2|TRBV28|-|-
CASRDPGVGGYTF
TGTGCCAGCAGGGACCCAGGGGTTGGTGGCTACACCTTC
>TRBJ2-7|TRBV25-1|many|-
CASTRAGLYEQYF
TGTGCCAGCACCCGGGCAGGGCTTTACGAGCAGTACTTC
>TRBJ2-5|TRBV4-2|few|-
CASSQDGPGWGGPRETQYF
TGTGCCAGCAGCCAAGATGGGCCAGGATGGGGGGGGCCACGGGAGACCCAGTACTTC
>TRBJ2-7|TRBV11-3|many|-
CASSLGREYF
TGTGCCAGCAGCTTGGGCAGGGAGTACTTC
>TRBJ2-1|TRBV7-2|few|-
CASSSFTVYSYNEQFF
TGTGCCAGCAGCTCATTCACGGTATACTCCTACAATGAGCAGTTCTTC